What follows describes a single TCR beta chain. This clonotype was observed at least ten times. The clone's antigen remains unknown. Qualities for individual bases were not recorded, and no much larger clone is one base off. These data originate in a study of early T cells in non-severe SARS-CoV-2 infection (dated by TCRdb to the early 2020s). Regarding the research as a whole: TCR sequencing used bulk RNA from unsorted whole blood, so alpha and beta chains could not be paired. Study-wide conclusions, independent of this receptor: VDJdb matching was skewed toward anti-spike CD8 responses and likely underestimated virus-specific expansions by missing private and CD4 specificities.

Libraries came from 5' RACE. Sequencing used a NextSeq 500. In the TCR library protocol, unique molecular identifiers were attached to individual cDNA molecules to correct for PCR bias and sequencing error. Sequencing covered both TCR alpha and beta chains, and within each sample the abundances of alpha and beta sequences were tightly co-correlated. The original methods were these. V gene, J gene and CDR3 annotation of TCR sequences was performed with Decombinator V4. Expanded TCRs were defined as changing significantly between any two time points under a Poisson model with p below 0.0001. Abundances of TCRs were expressed as counts per million after normalisation to the total number of TCRs sequenced in each sample. TRAV1-2 paired with TRAJ12, TRAJ20 or TRAJ33 defined MAIT TCRs, while TRAV10 paired with TRAJ18 defined iNKT TCRs. VDJdb, accessed 1 November 2021, was searched for CMV, EBV and SARS-CoV-2 annotated TCRs, with TCRs annotated for multiple antigens excluded. The public reads were reanalyzed by TCRdb: fastp trimming at Q25, MiXCR alignment, in-frame beta chains only. Merged by CDR3 protein, the rows form single entries marked with the most common genes and DNA. These V and J calls rely on TCRdb rather than the paper's analysis. This sample gives approximately 39,000 distinct CDR3 sequences in total; less than 7.5% of them show up just once. The leading ten clones occupy approximately 26% of the sample.

The CDR3 starts with the cysteine, ends with the phenylalanine, and has 17 residues. Only the CDR3 region is kept as DNA, spanning 51 bases read in frame from base 1. CDR1 is given as MNHEY and CDR2 as SVGAGI, both from the germline V gene. Germline trimming amounts to 4 bases on V and 0 bases on J, with 9 as the count of junction bases outside the gene matches. This was a case-control study nested in a cohort of healthcare workers in London, UK, who had nasopharyngeal swab PCR tests and blood samples taken every week. Healthcare workers were enrolled in the week of the UK lockdown, from 23 to 31 March 2020, and were followed every week for up to roughly 15 weeks.

This sequence was found in an adult who was a healthcare worker with PCR-confirmed SARS-CoV-2 infection or an uninfected control (not recorded which). The sample here was whole blood, taken at baseline. Recombination joined TRBV6-5 with TRBJ1-1; TRBD1 lines up with 9 middle nucleotides. The DNA sequence is as follows: TGTGCCAGCAGTTCACCGGGACAGGGTGCTATGAACACTGAAGCTTTCTTT. Translated, this gives CASSSPGQGAMNTEAFF.